This T cell receptor beta chain was observed in a study of PD-L1 blockade in urothelial cancer. Study-wide background: Starting in the mid-2010s, patients were given atezolizumab (1,200 mg intravenously every 3 weeks). Study findings and constraints: By 3 weeks, tumor-associated blood clones had expanded more in durable-benefit patients.

A remark on this clone: No antigen is known for it.

V was trimmed by 0 bases and J by 3 bases, leaving 8 bases between them. Germline V lookup: CDR1 SGHDT, CDR2 YYEEEE. The CDR3 sequence is 14 residues long. As for time point: peripheral blood 6 weeks after treatment start. Samples were collected from each patient before treatment and during treatment. Each patient gave between 1 and 8 of them in total. Method: immunoSEQ multiplex PCR; TCRdb's copy keeps in-frame clones and lacks some. This repertoire shows roughly 51,000 clones, roughly 84% found once; its top ten account for roughly 1.8%. The sample was PBMCs, taken around atezolizumab (anti-PD-L1) treatment. This receptor was obtained from a man in his fifties or sixties with urothelial cancer. V usage is TRBV5-6 and J usage is TRBJ2-3, with a possible D match to TRBD1 (6 bases). The CDR3 protein is CASSLDRVTDTQYF. The CDR3 DNA follows: TGTGCCAGCAGCTTGGACAGGGTGACAGATACGCAGTATTTT.